These T cell receptor beta chains were read from a single sample in a study of blood T cell repertoires in COVID-19. The data were produced by immunoSEQ multiplex PCR, yet TCRdb's version contains in-frame clones alone and is incomplete. This table holds 270,000 or so clones, 80% to 85% found once. The sequenced sample was peripheral blood. The receptors here all came from an older woman with active or convalescent COVID-19. Each CDR3 is given without its conserved first and last residue. The size entry is marked missing in some rows and otherwise reads once, few, many or a size class.

V: TRBV6-1
J: TRBJ1-5
size: .
CDR3: ASSEVRVSQPQH

V: TRBV6-4
J: TRBJ1-1
size: .
CDR3: ASSPTGVNTEAF

V: TRBV7-9
J: TRBJ1-4
size: .
CDR3: ASSPGTGNEKLF

V: TRBV2
J: TRBJ2-2
size: .
CDR3: ASSLSGGPPGELF

V: TRBV7-2
J: TRBJ2-3
size: once
CDR3: ASSPRLAGRGDTQY

V: TRBV7-2
J: TRBJ1-5
size: .
CDR3: ASSPTTQGTQH

V: TRBV7-3
J: TRBJ2-5
size: few
CDR3: ASSLTPSGDGDQY

V: TRBV4-1
J: TRBJ1-2
size: many
CDR3: ASSQARMRQPGYT

V: TRBV27
J: TRBJ1-1
size: once
CDR3: ASSFAGLYTEAF

V: TRBV7-9
J: TRBJ2-1
size: .
CDR3: ASSLQGNEQF

V: TRBV6-5
J: TRBJ1-2
size: .
CDR3: ASRGQGTNGYT

V: TRBV19
J: TRBJ1-6
size: .
CDR3: ASAPGERNSPLH

V: TRBV11-2
J: TRBJ1-2
size: .
CDR3: ASSLGSDRGLKDYGYT

V: TRBV10-3
J: TRBJ2-7
size: .
CDR3: ATAVGQGSYEQY